This T cell receptor (beta chain) stems from a study of cytomegalovirus exposure and HLA in healthy donors. The V and J ends lost 3 bases and 1 base, in that order; junction bases with no gene match: 6. The CDR3 sequence is 16 residues long. Per the germline V gene, CDR1 is MNHNS and CDR2 is SASEGT. Study-wide results and limits: The majority of CMV-associated TCR beta chains were reported as apparently HLA-restricted in a later analysis. The authors listed 150 or so TCR beta chains as cytomegalovirus-associated. Per a prior analysis, the majority of TCR beta V segments were productive roughly 90% or roughly 30% of the time.

This clone was seen once. The target antigen is unknown. The PCR contained 60 Vbeta and 13 Jbeta primers. Clones were sequenced by immunoSEQ multiplex PCR, and TCRdb holds only the in-frame ones, with some missing. The data contain about 140,000 clones, 70% to 90% of them singletons. Sequencing input: PBMCs. The chain carries TRBV6-1 and TRBJ2-3; the match to TRBD2 covers 8 bases. This receptor was identified in a woman in her thirties or forties in good health and CMV-seronegative. The CDR3 sequence is CASSEVETSGTDTQYF. CDR3 DNA sequence: TGTGCCAGCAGTGAGGTCGAGACTAGCGGCACAGATACGCAGTATTTT.